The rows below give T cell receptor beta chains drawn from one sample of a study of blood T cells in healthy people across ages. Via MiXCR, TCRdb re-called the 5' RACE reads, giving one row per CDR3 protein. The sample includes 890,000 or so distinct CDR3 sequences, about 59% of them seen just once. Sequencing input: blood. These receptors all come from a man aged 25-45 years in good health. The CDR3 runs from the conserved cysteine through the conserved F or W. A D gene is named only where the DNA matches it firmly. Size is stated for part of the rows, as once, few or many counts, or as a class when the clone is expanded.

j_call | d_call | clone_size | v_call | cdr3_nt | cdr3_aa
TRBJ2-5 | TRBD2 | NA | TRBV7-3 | TGTGCCAGCAGCTCGAATAGCGGGGGAGGGGAGACCCAGTACTTC | CASSSNSGGGETQYF
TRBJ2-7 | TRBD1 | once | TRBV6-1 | TGTGCCACCCGGGACAGCAGGAGCTCCTACGAGCAGTACTTC | CATRDSRSSYEQYF
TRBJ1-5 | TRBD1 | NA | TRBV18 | TGTGCCAGCTCACCCTTGGGTGGACAGGGTCTAAGCAATCAGCCCCAGCATTTT | CASSPLGGQGLSNQPQHF
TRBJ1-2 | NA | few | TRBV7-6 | TGTGCCAGCAGCTTCCGTTGGGGCTACACCTTC | CASSFRWGYTF
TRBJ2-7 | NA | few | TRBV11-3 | TGTGCCAGCAGCAAGACAGGCTACGAGCAGTACTTC | CASSKTGYEQYF
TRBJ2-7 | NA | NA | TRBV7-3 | TGTGCCAGCAGCTTTCAAGAGGGGTCATACGAGCAGTACTTC | CASSFQEGSYEQYF
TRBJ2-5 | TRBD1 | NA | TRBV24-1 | TGTGCCACCAGTGATTTTGGTGAGGACAGGGTGTGGGAGACCCAGTACTTC | CATSDFGEDRVWETQYF
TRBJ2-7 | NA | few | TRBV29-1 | TGCAGCGCCTACAGGGGGGGCGAGCAGTACTTC | CSAYRGGEQYF
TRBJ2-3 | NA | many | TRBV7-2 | TGTGCCAGCAGCTTAGCGATTGAGATCACAGATACGCAGTATTTT | CASSLAIEITDTQYF
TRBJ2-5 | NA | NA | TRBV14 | TGTGCCAGCAGCCAATGGGCCGGGACCGGTTCTGGGGAGACCCAGTACTTC | CASSQWAGTGSGETQYF
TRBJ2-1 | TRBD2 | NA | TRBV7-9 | TGTGCCAGCAGATCCGTTGGTAGCGGGGGGGCCGGAGAGCAGTTCTTC | CASRSVGSGGAGEQFF
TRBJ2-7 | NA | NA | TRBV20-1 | TGCAGTGCTAGTCCTAGCTTCGCCGAGCAGTACTTC | CSASPSFAEQYF
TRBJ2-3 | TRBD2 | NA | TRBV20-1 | TGCAGTGCCCTCTCGCGGGAGGGAGATCGCACAGATACGCAGTATTTT | CSALSREGDRTDTQYF
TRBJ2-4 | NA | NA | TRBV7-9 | TGTGCCAGCAGCTTCTCCTCGGGACCCCCTTCCCCGTACTTC | CASSFSSGPPSPYF
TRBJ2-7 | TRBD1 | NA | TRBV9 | TGTGCCAGCAGCCTCCGGGACAGGGTAAACGAGCAGTACTTC | CASSLRDRVNEQYF
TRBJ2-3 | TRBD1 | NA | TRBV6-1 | TGTGCCAGCAGTGCGGGACAGGGGGGAGATACGCAGTATTTT | CASSAGQGGDTQYF
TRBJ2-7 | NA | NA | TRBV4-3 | TGCGCCAGCAGCCAAGATGGGACCTCTCACGAGCAGTACTTC | CASSQDGTSHEQYF
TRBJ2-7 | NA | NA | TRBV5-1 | TGCGCCAGCAGCATTAGACAGGACGAGCAGTACTTC | CASSIRQDEQYF
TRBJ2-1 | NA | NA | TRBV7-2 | TGTGCCAGCAGCTTATTTACGTACAATGAGCAGTTCTTC | CASSLFTYNEQFF
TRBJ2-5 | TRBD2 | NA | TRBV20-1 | TGCAGTGCTACCCCTTGGACTAGCGGGGGGAAAGAGACCCAGTACTTC | CSATPWTSGGKETQYF
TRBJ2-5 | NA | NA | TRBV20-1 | TGCAGTGCCAAGGGGCAAACTAAAGAGACCCAGTACTTC | CSAKGQTKETQYF
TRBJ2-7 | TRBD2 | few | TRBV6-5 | TGTGCCAGCAGTTACGTAGCGGGGGGCGCCAGCTCCTACGAGCAGTACTTC | CASSYVAGGASSYEQYF
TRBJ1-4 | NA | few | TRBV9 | TGTGCCAGCAGCACCCGCGTGGGGGGAGCTAATGAAAAACTGTTTTTT | CASSTRVGGANEKLFF
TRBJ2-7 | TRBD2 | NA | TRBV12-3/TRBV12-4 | TGTGCCAGCGGGACTAGCGGGTTCTCCTACGAGCAGTACTTC | CASGTSGFSYEQYF
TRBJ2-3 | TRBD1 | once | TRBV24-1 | TGTGCCACCAGTGAGTCCGGGACAGGTCACCGGGAAGATACGCAGTATTTT | CATSESGTGHREDTQYF
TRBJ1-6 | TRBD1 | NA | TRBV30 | TGTGCCTGGAGTGATCCAGGGGGTGATTCACCCCTCCACTTT | CAWSDPGGDSPLHF
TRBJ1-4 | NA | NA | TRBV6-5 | TGTGCCAGCATGAGGACCTTAAATGAAAAACTGTTTTTT | CASMRTLNEKLFF
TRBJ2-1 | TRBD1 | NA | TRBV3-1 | TGTGCCAGCAGCCAGGGACAGGGTTTTGAGAATGAGCAGTTCTTC | CASSQGQGFENEQFF
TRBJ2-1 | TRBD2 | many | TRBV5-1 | TGCGCCAGCAGCCCCGGGACTAGCGGTTTCGTTGAGCAGTTCTTC | CASSPGTSGFVEQFF
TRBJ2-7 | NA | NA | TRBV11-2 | TGTGCCAGCAGCTTAGAACGGTTGTCCTACGAGCAGTACTTC | CASSLERLSYEQYF
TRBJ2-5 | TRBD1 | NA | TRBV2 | TGTGCCAGCAGAAAAGTAGGACAGGGAGATGCAGAGACCCAGTACTTC | CASRKVGQGDAETQYF
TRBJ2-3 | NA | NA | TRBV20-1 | TGCAGTGCCGAGGCCGGGGGACCCAGCACAGATACGCAGTATTTT | CSAEAGGPSTDTQYF
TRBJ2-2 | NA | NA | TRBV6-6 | TGTGCCAGCAGCCAGGCGACGCAGGGCTCCGGGGAGCTGTTTTTT | CASSQATQGSGELFF
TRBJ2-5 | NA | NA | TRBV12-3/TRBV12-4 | TGTGCCAGCAGTATGTCAGGGCAGACCCAGTACTTC | CASSMSGQTQYF
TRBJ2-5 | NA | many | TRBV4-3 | TGCGCCAGCAGCCAAGATTATAGGAGGGCACAAGAGACCCAGTACTTC | CASSQDYRRAQETQYF
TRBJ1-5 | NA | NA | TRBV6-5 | TGTGCCAGCAGGCGTAGGGGCACCAATCAGCCCCAGCATTTT | CASRRRGTNQPQHF
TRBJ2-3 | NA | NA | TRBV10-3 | TGTGCCATCAGTGAGAAAACAGCGATTCCAGATACGCAGTATTTT | CAISEKTAIPDTQYF
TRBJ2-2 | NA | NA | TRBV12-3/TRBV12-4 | TGTGCCAGCAGCCGGGGGAGCACCGGGGAGCTGTTTTTT | CASSRGSTGELFF
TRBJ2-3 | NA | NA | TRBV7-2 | TGTGCCAGCAGCTTAGGGGGGCGGGTCACAGATACGCAGTATTTT | CASSLGGRVTDTQYF
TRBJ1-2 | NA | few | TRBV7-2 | TGTGCCAGCAGCCCCCAGACCGTTTTTTATGGCTACACCTTC | CASSPQTVFYGYTF
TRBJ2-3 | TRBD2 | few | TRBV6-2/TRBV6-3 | TGTGCCAGCAGTTTCCGGCTAGCGGGGGACCAGACGCAGTATTTT | CASSFRLAGDQTQYF